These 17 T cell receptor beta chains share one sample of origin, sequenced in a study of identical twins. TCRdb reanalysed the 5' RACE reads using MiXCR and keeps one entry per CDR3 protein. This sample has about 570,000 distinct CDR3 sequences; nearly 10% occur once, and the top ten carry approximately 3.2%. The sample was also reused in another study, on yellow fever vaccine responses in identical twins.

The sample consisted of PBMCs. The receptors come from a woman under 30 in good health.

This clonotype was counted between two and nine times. The CDR3 nucleotides are TGTGCCAGCAGTTTATTTGGAGACTCCTACAATGAGCAGTTCTTC. Protein sequence: CASSLFGDSYNEQFF. The chain combines TRBV27 with TRBJ2-1, with D uncertain. The CDR3 sequence is 15 residues long. The germline V gene encodes CDR1 MNHEY and CDR2 SMNVEV (reference sequence). Between the trimmed V and J ends, which lost 1 base and 0 bases, there was a span of 7 bases.

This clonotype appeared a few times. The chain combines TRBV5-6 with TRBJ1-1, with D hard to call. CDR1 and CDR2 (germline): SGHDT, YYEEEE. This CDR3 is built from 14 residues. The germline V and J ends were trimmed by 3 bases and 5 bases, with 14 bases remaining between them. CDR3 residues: CASSSRGVWTEAFF. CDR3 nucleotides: TGTGCCAGCAGCTCCCGGGGAGTGTGGACTGAAGCTTTCTTT.

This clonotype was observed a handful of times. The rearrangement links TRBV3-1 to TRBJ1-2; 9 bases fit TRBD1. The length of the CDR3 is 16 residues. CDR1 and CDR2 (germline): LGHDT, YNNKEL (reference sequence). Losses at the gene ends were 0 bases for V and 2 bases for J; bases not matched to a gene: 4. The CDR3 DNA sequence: TGTGCCAGCAGCCAAGAAACAACAGGGGGCAACTATGGCTACACCTTC. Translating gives CASSQETTGGNYGYTF.

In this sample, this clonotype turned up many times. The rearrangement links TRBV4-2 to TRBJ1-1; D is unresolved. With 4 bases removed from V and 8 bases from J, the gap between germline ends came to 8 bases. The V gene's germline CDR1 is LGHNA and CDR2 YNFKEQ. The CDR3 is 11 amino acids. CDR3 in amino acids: CASSRQNEAFF. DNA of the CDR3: TGTGCCAGCAGCCGTCAAAACGAAGCTTTCTTT.

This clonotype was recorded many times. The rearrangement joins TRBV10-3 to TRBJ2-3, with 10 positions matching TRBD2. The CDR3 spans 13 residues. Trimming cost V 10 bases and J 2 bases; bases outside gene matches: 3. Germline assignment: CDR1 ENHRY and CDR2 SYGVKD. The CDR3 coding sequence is TGTGCCAGCGGACTAGCGGCCACAGATACGCAGTATTTT. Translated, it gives CASGLAATDTQYF.

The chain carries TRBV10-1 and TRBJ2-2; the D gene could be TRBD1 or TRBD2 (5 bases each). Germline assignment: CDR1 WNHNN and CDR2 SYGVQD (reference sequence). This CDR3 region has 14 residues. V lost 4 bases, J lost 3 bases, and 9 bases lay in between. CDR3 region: CASSAGPDTGELFF. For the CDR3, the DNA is TGCGCCAGCAGTGCGGGACCGGACACCGGGGAGCTGTTTTTT.

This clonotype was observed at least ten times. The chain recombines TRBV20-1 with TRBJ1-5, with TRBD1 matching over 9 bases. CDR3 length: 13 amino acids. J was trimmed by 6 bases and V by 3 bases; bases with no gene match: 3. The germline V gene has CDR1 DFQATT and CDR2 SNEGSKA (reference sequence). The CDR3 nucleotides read TGCAGTGCTAGTCCGGACAGGGGTCAGCCCCAGCATTTT. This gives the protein CSASPDRGQPQHF.

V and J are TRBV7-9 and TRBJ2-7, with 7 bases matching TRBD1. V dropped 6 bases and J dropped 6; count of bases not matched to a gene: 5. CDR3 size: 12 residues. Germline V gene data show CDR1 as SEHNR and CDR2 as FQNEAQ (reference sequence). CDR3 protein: CASSETGVEQYF. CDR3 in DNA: TGTGCCAGCAGTGAAACAGGGGTCGAGCAGTACTTC.

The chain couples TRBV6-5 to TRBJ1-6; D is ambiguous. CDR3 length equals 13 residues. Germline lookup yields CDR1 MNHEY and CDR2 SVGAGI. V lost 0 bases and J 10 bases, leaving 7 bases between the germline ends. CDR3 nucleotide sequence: TGTGCCAGCAGTTACTCCCGGGGATCACCCCTCCACTTT. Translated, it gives CASSYSRGSPLHF.

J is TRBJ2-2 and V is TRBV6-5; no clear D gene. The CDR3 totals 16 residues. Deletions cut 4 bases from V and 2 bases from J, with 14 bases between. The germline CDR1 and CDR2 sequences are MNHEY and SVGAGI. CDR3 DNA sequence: TGTGCCAGCAGTTTGCAGATTAGTAGAAACACCGGGGAGCTGTTTTTT. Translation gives CASSLQISRNTGELFF.

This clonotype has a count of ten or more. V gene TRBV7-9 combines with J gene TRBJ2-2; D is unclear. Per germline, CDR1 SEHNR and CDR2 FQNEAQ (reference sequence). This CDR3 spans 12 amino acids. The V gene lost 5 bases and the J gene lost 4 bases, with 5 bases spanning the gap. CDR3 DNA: TGTGCCAGCAGCGACCTCACCGGGGAGCTGTTTTTT. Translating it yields CASSDLTGELFF.

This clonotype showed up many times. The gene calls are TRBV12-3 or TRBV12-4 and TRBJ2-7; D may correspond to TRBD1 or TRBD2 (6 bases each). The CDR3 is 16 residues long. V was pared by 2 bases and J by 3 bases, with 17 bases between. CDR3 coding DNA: TGTGCCAGCAGTTTATTTGTGGGGGGCGAAAACTACGAGCAGTACTTC. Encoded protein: CASSLFVGGENYEQYF.

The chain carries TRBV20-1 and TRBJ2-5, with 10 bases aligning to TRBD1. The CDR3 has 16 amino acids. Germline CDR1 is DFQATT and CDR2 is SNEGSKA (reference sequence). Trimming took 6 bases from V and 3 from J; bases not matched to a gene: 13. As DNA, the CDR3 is TGCAGTGCCCGGGGGCGAAGGACAGGGGGGGAAGAGACCCAGTACTTC. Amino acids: CSARGRRTGGEETQYF.

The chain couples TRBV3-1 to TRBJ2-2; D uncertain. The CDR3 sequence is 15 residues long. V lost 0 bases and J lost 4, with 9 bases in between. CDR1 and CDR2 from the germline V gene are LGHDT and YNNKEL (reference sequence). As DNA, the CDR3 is TGTGCCAGCAGCCAAGATCTGGGTGCCACCGGGGAGCTGTTTTTT. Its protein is CASSQDLGATGELFF.

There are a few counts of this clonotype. The CDR3 region has the DNA TGTGCCAGCAGCCAAGACAGACAAGCAGGGAACGAGCAGTACTTC. Amino acid sequence: CASSQDRQAGNEQYF. V gene TRBV3-1 combines with J gene TRBJ2-7; D perhaps matches TRBD1 (5 bases). The CDR3 is 15 amino acids. The germline V and J ends were trimmed by 0 bases and 5 bases, with 14 bases remaining between them. Germline values: CDR1 LGHDT, CDR2 YNNKEL (reference sequence).

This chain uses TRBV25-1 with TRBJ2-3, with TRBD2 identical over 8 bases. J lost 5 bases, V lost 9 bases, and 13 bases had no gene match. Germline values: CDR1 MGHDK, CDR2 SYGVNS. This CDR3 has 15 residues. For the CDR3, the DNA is TGTGCCAGTACGGGACTAGGAGCGTCGGTAGATACGCAGTATTTT. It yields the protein CASTGLGASVDTQYF.

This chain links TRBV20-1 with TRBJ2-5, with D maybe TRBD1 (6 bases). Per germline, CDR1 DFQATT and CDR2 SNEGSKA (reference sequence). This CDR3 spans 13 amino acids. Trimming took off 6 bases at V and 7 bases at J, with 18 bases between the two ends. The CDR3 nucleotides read TGCAGTGCAAAGGACAGCCTAAGTTCGACCCAGTACTTC. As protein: CSAKDSLSSTQYF.